This entry concerns a single TCR beta chain. Only in-frame clones appear in the TCRdb table, and some are missing; sequencing was by immunoSEQ multiplex PCR. Among just over 90,000 clones, 91% were seen once, and the ten largest hold 1.5% to 2%. This CDR3 has 15 residues. The germline V gene has CDR1 SGHTS and CDR2 YDEGEE. This sample is part of a study of T cell changes during pregnancy in multiple sclerosis. This TCR was recovered from a female donor in good health, enrolled as a control in a pregnancy study. V is TRBV5-8 and J is TRBJ2-5; weak D call: TRBD2 (6 bases). The end of the DNA is better explained by TRBJ2-7, so the J call may be wrong. The source was peripheral blood, collected after pregnancy. This CDR3 reads CASSPGVARVGEQYF. The CDR3 DNA sequence: TGTGCCAGCAGCCCGGGGGTGGCCAGGGTCGGCGAGCAGTACTTC.